The 29 T cell receptor beta chains below come from one sample, sequenced in a study of T-cell memory formation after mild COVID-19 (dated by TCRdb to the early 2020s). The method behind the library was 5' RACE. The data were produced on an Illumina NovaSeq 6000. Starting from the raw public reads, TCRdb applied fastp trimming at Q25, assembled clones with MiXCR and retained in-frame beta chains. CDR3 protein sequences are deduplicated, and each keeps its most common genes and DNA. The sample yields 350,000 to 550,000 distinct CDR3 sequences; approximately 19% were counted once. The ten largest clones add up to about a fifth of the sample. The sample was PBMCs or a T cell subset sorted from them (not recorded which). These receptor sequences come from a man aged 18 to 30 who had mild COVID-19 (a few samples of this study predate the infection). The sample titles of this study are shuffled in the database, so cell type and time point are left out; the donor was told from shared clones.

This clonotype was counted a few times. The CDR3 nucleotides are TGTGCCATCAGTGTCGGGACTAGGGGGTCGTTCGGGCAGTACTTC. The encoded protein is CAISVGTRGSFGQYF. The chain links TRBV10-3 to TRBJ2-7; 8 nucleotides align to TRBD2. V trimming: 4 bases; J trimming: 9 bases; junction bases outside the gene matches: 14. CDR1 ENHRY and CDR2 SYGVKD come from the germline V gene. The length of the CDR3 is 15 residues.

This clonotype was detected many times. The gene calls are TRBV6-4 and TRBJ2-3, with 7 bases identical to TRBD2. The CDR3 consists of 14 residues. The V and J ends lost 7 bases and 2 bases, in that order; junction bases with no gene match: 6. Germline assignment: CDR1 MRHNA and CDR2 SNTAGT. CDR3: CASKRGEHTDTQYF. The CDR3 nucleotides are TGTGCCAGCAAACGGGGGGAACACACAGATACGCAGTATTTT.

The gene calls are TRBV29-1 and TRBJ2-5; a possible D gene is TRBD1 (5 bases). Trimming cost V 7 bases and J 3 bases, with 9 bases left between them. The CDR3 extends over 11 amino acids. Germline loops: CDR1 SQVTM, CDR2 ANQGSEA. The CDR3 bases are TGCAGCGGGGGCTTTGAAGAGACCCAGTACTTC. Its protein product is CSGGFEETQYF.

This clonotype has only a few counts. V usage is TRBV12-3 or TRBV12-4 and J usage is TRBJ2-7; no reliable D call. Between the trimmed V and J ends, which lost 3 bases and 3 bases, there was a span of 12 bases. The CDR3 has 14 residues. DNA for the CDR3: TGTGCCAGCAGTTTTGGCGCCGAGATCTACGAGCAGTACTTC. As protein: CASSFGAEIYEQYF.

The chain combines TRBV7-2 with TRBJ1-1; D unclear. CDR3 length equals 14 residues. V gave up 3 bases and J gave up 4 bases, with 12 bases separating them. Germline CDR1 is SGHTA and CDR2 is FQGNSA. In DNA form, the CDR3 reads TGTGCCAGCAGCTTCAGCAGGCGGGGCACTGAAGCTTTCTTT. Translated: CASSFSRRGTEAFF. Based on the CDR3 plus reference TRBV7-2 and TRBJ1-1, the full variable domain is GAGVSQSPSNKVTEKGKDVELRCDPISGHTALYWYRQSLGQGLEFLIYFQGNSAPDKSGLPSDRFSAERTGGSVSTLTIQRTQQEDSAVYLCASSFSRRGTEAFFGQGTRLTVV.

This clonotype was seen ten or more times. This chain connects TRBV27 to TRBJ1-2, with a tentative D call TRBD1 (5 bases). This CDR3 spans 17 amino acids. Deletions cut 2 bases from V and 8 bases from J, with 24 bases between. CDR1 is MNHEY and CDR2 is SMNVEV in the germline V gene (reference sequence). CDR3 nucleotides: TGTGCCAGCAGTTTAGTCTTTCCGGGAGCTCTTGAGGGGGGCTACACCTTC. Protein sequence: CASSLVFPGALEGGYTF.

This clonotype was recorded a few times. The chain recombines TRBV20-1 with TRBJ1-3; 8 positions match TRBD1. The CDR3 loop spans 13 amino acids. CDR1 and CDR2 (germline): DFQATT, SNEGSKA (reference sequence). V was clipped by 5 bases and J by 4 bases; unmatched bases: 4. Here the CDR3 DNA reads TGCAGTGCTGCGGACAGGGCCGGAAACACCATATATTTT. This sequence encodes CSAADRAGNTIYF.

This sequence joins TRBV29-1 and TRBJ2-3; weak D call: TRBD2 (5 bases). Germline V CDR1 and CDR2: SQVTM, ANQGSEA. Trimming cost V 7 bases and J 6 bases, with 8 bases left between them. This CDR3 spans 10 amino acids. The chain's CDR3 is CSGGADTQYF. The CDR3 DNA is TGCAGCGGGGGAGCGGATACGCAGTATTTT.

J is TRBJ2-5 and V is TRBV5-5; D is unresolved. This CDR3 is built from 12 residues. Per germline, CDR1 SGHKS and CDR2 YYEKEE (reference sequence). Trimming cost V 3 bases and J 1 base, with 4 bases left between them. CDR3: CASSWPQETQYF. The DNA for the CDR3 is TGTGCCAGCAGCTGGCCCCAAGAGACCCAGTACTTC.

A few counts support this clonotype. The chain joins TRBV27 to TRBJ1-2, with no clear D. The length of the CDR3 is 13 residues. The germline V gene encodes CDR1 MNHEY and CDR2 SMNVEV (reference sequence). With 3 bases removed from V and 4 bases from J, the gap between germline ends came to 9 bases. The CDR3 DNA is TGTGCCAGCAGTTTCAGTCGGATCTATGGCTACACCTTC. Its translation is CASSFSRIYGYTF.

CDR3 loop: CASSLAVVGGGYTF. In DNA, the CDR3 is TGTGCCAGCAGCTTAGCGGTGGTAGGTGGTGGCTACACCTTC. The chain has TRBV7-9 and TRBJ1-2, with D unclear. Trimming stripped 0 bases from V and 7 bases from J, with 12 bases between. This CDR3 has 14 amino acids. Germline CDR1 and CDR2: SEHNR and FQNEAQ (reference sequence).

The table lists this clonotype with many counts. The chain is built from TRBV6-6 and TRBJ2-7; TRBD1 agrees at 8 bases. V dropped 9 bases and J dropped 1; count of bases not matched to a gene: 8. This CDR3 comprises 14 residues. Germline lookup yields CDR1 MNHNY and CDR2 SVGAGI (reference sequence). The CDR3 sequence is CASSDRGVSYEQYF. The CDR3 DNA reads TGTGCCAGTTCAGACAGGGGTGTTTCCTACGAGCAGTACTTC.

This clonotype was detected many times. This sequence joins TRBV5-1 and TRBJ2-2; D not resolved. Per germline, CDR1 SGHRS and CDR2 YFSETQ. The CDR3 is 16 amino acids. Between the trimmed V and J ends, which lost 4 bases and 0 bases, there was a span of 13 bases. CDR3 sequence: CASSGTGPANTGELFF. The CDR3 nucleotides read TGCGCCAGCAGCGGTACTGGACCCGCGAACACCGGGGAGCTGTTTTTT. Variable domain in full (rest from reference TRBV5-1 and TRBJ2-2): KAGVTQTPRYLIKTRGQQVTLSCSPISGHRSVSWYQQTPGQGLQFLFEYFSETQRNKGNFPGRFSGRQFSNSRSEMNVSTLELGDSALYLCASSGTGPANTGELFFGEGSRLTVL.

A few counts support this clonotype. This sequence joins TRBV15 and TRBJ2-1, with D perhaps assigned TRBD1 or TRBD2 (5 bases each). V was clipped by 1 base and J by 2 bases, with 6 bases between them. The CDR3 loop spans 14 amino acids. Germline CDR1 is LNHNV and CDR2 is YYDKDF (reference sequence). The CDR3 spells CATSRGGTYNEQFF. In nucleotides, the CDR3 is TGTGCCACCAGCAGAGGGGGGACCTACAATGAGCAGTTCTTC.

The chain has TRBV9 and TRBJ1-2; D not resolved. V lost 0 bases and J 2 bases, leaving 14 bases between the germline ends. CDR1 is SGDLS, CDR2 YYNGEE, per germline. The CDR3 covers 16 residues. CDR3 sequence: CASSVVGTPGNYGYTF. For the CDR3, the DNA is TGTGCCAGCAGCGTAGTAGGTACTCCCGGGAACTATGGCTACACCTTC.

The chain has TRBV19 and TRBJ1-5; D is ambiguous. CDR1 LNHDA and CDR2 SQIVND come from the germline V gene (reference sequence). This CDR3 region has 11 residues. The V and J ends lost 3 bases and 9 bases respectively, with 6 bases between them. CDR3 coding DNA: TGTGCCAGTAGTATGGTTGGGCCCCAGCATTTT. Its translation is CASSMVGPQHF.

The V gene is TRBV5-1, the J gene TRBJ1-1; D unclear. Germline CDR1 and CDR2: SGHRS and YFSETQ. The CDR3 totals 15 residues. V lost 1 base, J lost 2 bases, and 12 bases lay in between. CDR3 in DNA: TGCGCCAGCAGCTTGCTCCTGAATACCAACACTGAAGCTTTCTTT. The encoded protein is CASSLLLNTNTEAFF.

This clonotype came up many times. The chain joins TRBV28 to TRBJ2-3, with 8 bases lining up with TRBD2. CDR1 and CDR2 (germline): MDHEN, SYDVKM. The CDR3 sequence is 16 residues long. With 2 bases clipped from V and 0 bases from J, the junction kept 4 bases outside the gene matches. CDR3 amino acids: CASSLLGGGSTDTQYF. In DNA, the CDR3 is TGTGCCAGCAGTTTACTGGGCGGGGGGAGCACAGATACGCAGTATTTT.

The chain combines TRBV20-1 with TRBJ1-1; unclear D gene. Germline loops: CDR1 DFQATT, CDR2 SNEGSKA (reference sequence). The length of the CDR3 is 13 residues. V was cut by 5 bases and J by 3 bases, with 13 bases left in between. CDR3 sequence (DNA): TGCAGTGCTCTCAACTTCCGGGACACTGAAGCTTTCTTT. This gives the protein CSALNFRDTEAFF.

Here the CDR3 reads CASSLATGTYEQYF. The CDR3 DNA follows: TGTGCCAGCAGCTTAGCGACAGGGACCTACGAGCAGTACTTC. The chain combines TRBV7-9 with TRBJ2-7; 7 bases agree with TRBD1. This CDR3 has 14 residues. V gave up 0 bases and J gave up 2 bases; unmatched junction bases: 1. The V gene's germline CDR1 is SEHNR and CDR2 FQNEAQ (reference sequence). The full variable domain, its missing parts supplied by reference TRBV7-9 and TRBJ2-7, is DTGVSQNPRHKITKRGQNVTFRCDPISEHNRLYWYRQTLGQGPEFLTYFQNEAQLEKSRLLSDRFSAERPKGSFSTLEIQRTEQGDSAMYLCASSLATGTYEQYFGPGTRLTVT.

V is TRBV6-2 or TRBV6-3 and J is TRBJ2-2; either TRBD1 or TRBD2 may fit D (5 bases each). Germline V gives CDR1 MNHEY, CDR2 SVGEGT. Trimming stripped 7 bases from V and 7 bases from J, with 10 bases between. This CDR3 contains 12 residues. The CDR3 DNA is TGTGCCAGCACCGGTGGGGGCGGGGAGCTGTTTTTT. It translates to CASTGGGGELFF.

V gene TRBV5-8 combines with J gene TRBJ2-3, with a weak D call TRBD1 (6 bases). Germline values: CDR1 SGHTS, CDR2 YDEGEE. V was clipped by 2 bases and J by 6 bases, with 19 bases between them. There are 16 residues in the CDR3. The CDR3: CASSFNRAGDADTQYF. The CDR3 DNA reads as TGTGCCAGCAGCTTTAATAGGGCAGGGGATGCCGATACGCAGTATTTT.

The genes are TRBV3-1 and TRBJ2-2; D unclear. Germline V gene lookup returns CDR1 LGHDT and CDR2 YNNKEL (reference sequence). V was cut by 8 bases and J by 7 bases, with 14 bases left in between. The CDR3 contains 13 residues. CDR3 sequence (DNA): TGTGCCAGCGGACCTTGGCTGAACGGGGAGCTGTTTTTT. This encodes CASGPWLNGELFF. The entire variable domain, with the rest obtained from reference TRBV3-1 and TRBJ2-2, is as follows: DTAVSQTPKYLVTQMGNDKSIKCEQNLGHDTMYWYKQDSKKFLKIMFSYNNKELIINETVPNRFSPKSPDKAHLNLHINSLELGDSAVYFCASGPWLNGELFFGEGSRLTVL.

This clonotype was recorded a few times. CDR3 sequence reads: CSVDWASYNEQFF. The CDR3 region has the DNA TGCAGCGTTGATTGGGCCTCCTACAATGAGCAGTTCTTC. The chain uses TRBV29-1 and TRBJ2-1, with unresolved D. The germline gives CDR1 SQVTM, CDR2 ANQGSEA. Trimming cost V 3 bases and J 0 bases, with 6 bases left between them. The CDR3 is 13 amino acids.

The sample holds many counts of this clonotype. The chain recombines TRBV29-1 with TRBJ1-2; D not certain. Germline CDR1 SQVTM, CDR2 ANQGSEA. This CDR3 region has 11 residues. V lost 6 bases and J 2 bases, leaving 7 bases between the germline ends. The CDR3 protein is CSVGQNYGYTF. Here the CDR3 DNA reads TGCAGCGTAGGGCAGAACTATGGCTACACCTTC.

The rearrangement joins TRBV10-3 to TRBJ1-1; weak D call: TRBD1 (6 bases). V lost 0 bases to trimming and J lost 6 bases, with 11 bases between them. The CDR3 loop spans 14 amino acids. CDR1 is ENHRY, CDR2 SYGVKD, per germline. The CDR3 loop reads CAISESSSGAEAFF. In nucleotides, the CDR3 is TGTGCCATCAGTGAGTCGAGTTCAGGGGCTGAAGCTTTCTTT.

J is TRBJ1-1 and V is TRBV28, with 9 bases fitting TRBD1. V shed 5 bases, J shed 3 bases, and the junction held 4 bases outside the gene matches. Germline-derived CDR1 and CDR2 are MDHEN and SYDVKM. CDR3 length equals 14 residues. CDR3 region: CASSRTGAHTEAFF. The DNA of the CDR3 is TGTGCCAGCAGTAGGACAGGGGCGCACACTGAAGCTTTCTTT.

V gene TRBV5-1 combines with J gene TRBJ1-2, with D unresolved. Germline loops: CDR1 SGHRS, CDR2 YFSETQ. V was pared by 5 bases and J by 0 bases, with 11 bases between. CDR3 length: 14 amino acids. The CDR3 here is CASRMDRSNYGYTF. CDR3 DNA: TGCGCCAGCAGAATGGACCGATCTAACTATGGCTACACCTTC.

This clonotype was seen only a few times. J is TRBJ1-5 and V is TRBV4-2; D unclear. Trimming stripped 5 bases from V and 0 bases from J, with 8 bases between. The germline V gene encodes CDR1 LGHNA and CDR2 YNFKEQ. The CDR3 is 14 residues long. The CDR3 DNA follows: TGTGCCAGCAGCTCTGACTCTAGCAATCAGCCCCAGCATTTT. It yields the protein CASSSDSSNQPQHF.